The text below deals with one T cell receptor (beta chain). This record comes from a study of T-cell reconstitution after alpha-beta-depleted transplantation in children. Unique molecular identifiers tagged the TCRbeta library. TCRdb reprocessed the PCR reads via MiXCR and lists one record per CDR3 protein. In the table there are roughly 500,000 distinct CDR3 sequences, around a third of which are singletons. The CDR3 sequence is 15 residues long. V lost 6 bases to trimming and J lost 4 bases; unmatched junction nucleotides: 9. Germline CDR1 reads SGDLS; CDR2 reads YYNGEE. The origin of this receptor is a human donor who donated a stem cell graft to a child with aplastic anemia. The gene calls are TRBV9 and TRBJ2-2, with 7 bases aligning to TRBD2. Source: PBMCs from the stem cell graft donor, taken from the stem cell graft. Here the CDR3 reads CASTLGGRRTGELFF. CDR3 sequence (DNA): TGTGCCAGCACCTTGGGGGGGAGGCGCACCGGGGAGCTGTTTTTT.